These 32 T cell receptor beta chains were sequenced from one sample in a study of blood T cells in healthy people across ages. Primers used in a second PCR of roughly 6 to 12 cycles were a sample-barcoded 5' primer and a J-beta primer mix. TCRdb fed the 5' RACE reads into MiXCR, producing one record per CDR3 protein. Of hundreds of thousands of distinct CDR3 sequences listed, approximately 50% were seen once; the top ten hold roughly 34%. Sequencing was carried out using blood. These receptors were obtained from a woman aged 55-69 years in good health.

V and J are TRBV20-1 and TRBJ2-7, with 9 positions matching TRBD2. From germline, CDR1 is DFQATT and CDR2 SNEGSKA (reference sequence). CDR3 length: 15 amino acids. V gave up 2 bases and J gave up 4 bases; unmatched junction bases: 9. CDR3 DNA sequence: TGCAGTGCTAGAAGTAGGTCTAGCGGGACGTACGAGCAGTACTTC. This sequence encodes CSARSRSSGTYEQYF.

In its sample, this clonotype was seen once. Sequence at one end of the junction differs from germline and may be a read error. This sequence joins TRBV20-1 and TRBJ1-2; 7 bases agree with TRBD1. Germline V CDR1 and CDR2: DFQATT, SNEGSKA (reference sequence). CDR3 length: 14 amino acids. CDR3 sequence reads: CGARDGQVNYGYTF. Written as DNA, the CDR3 is TGCGGTGCTAGAGATGGACAGGTTAACTATGGCTACACCTTC.

The CDR3 DNA reads TGTGCCAGCAGCCCTCACAGCGGGAGTGCGTCTCACGAGCAGTACTTC. The encoded protein is CASSPHSGSASHEQYF. The J gene is TRBJ2-7, the V gene TRBV3-1, with 8 positions matching TRBD2. Germline CDR1 is LGHDT and CDR2 is YNNKEL (reference sequence). After removal of 4 bases from V and 5 bases from J, the junction contained 13 bases not matched to a gene. The length of the CDR3 is 16 residues.

The chain recombines TRBV7-2 with TRBJ2-1; D call uncertain. In germline, CDR1 is SGHTA, CDR2 FQGNSA. The V end lost 1 base, the J end lost 0 bases, and 13 bases lay between the germline ends. There are 17 residues in the CDR3. The CDR3 nucleotides are TGTGCCAGCAGCTTAGTTATCCTAGATCTCTCCTACAATGAGCAGTTCTTC. Protein product: CASSLVILDLSYNEQFF.

This chain uses TRBV24-1 with TRBJ2-7; 13 bases match TRBD2. CDR1 and CDR2 (germline): KGHDR, SFDVKD. This CDR3 spans 15 amino acids. With V trimmed by 9 bases and J by 4 bases, 8 bases remained unmatched. The CDR3 nucleotides read TGTGCCACCGGAAGGACTAGCGGGAGCATTTACGAGCAGTACTTC. Translating gives CATGRTSGSIYEQYF.

This clonotype was observed a handful of times. The J gene is TRBJ2-4, the V gene TRBV6-6, with 7 bases fitting TRBD2. The CDR3 contains 13 residues. The V gene end was trimmed by 4 bases and the J gene end by 8 bases; junction bases not matched to a gene: 5. Germline-derived CDR1 and CDR2 are MNHNY and SVGAGI (reference sequence). The CDR3: CASSSQGGDIQYF. CDR3 bases: TGTGCCAGCAGTTCTCAGGGAGGGGACATTCAGTACTTC.

The V and J genes are TRBV20-1 and TRBJ2-7; D is perhaps TRBD2 (6 bases). V lost 5 bases, J lost 3 bases, and 17 bases lay in between. CDR1 is DFQATT, CDR2 SNEGSKA, per germline (reference sequence). CDR3 length: 14 amino acids. The CDR3 DNA reads as TGCAGTGCTTCCCCCCGGGACTCCTACTACGAGCAGTACTTC. It encodes CSASPRDSYYEQYF.

The V call is TRBV4-1, the J call TRBJ2-1; D is unclear. Per the germline V gene, CDR1 is MGHRA and CDR2 is YSYEKL. CDR3 length: 15 amino acids. Trimming removed 0 bases from V and 4 bases from J, with 10 bases in between. The CDR3 here is CASSQDYIVYNEQFF. The CDR3 bases are TGCGCCAGCAGCCAAGACTACATTGTGTACAATGAGCAGTTCTTC.

V and J are TRBV7-3 and TRBJ2-1, with 8 nucleotides matching TRBD2. The CDR3 runs to 14 residues. Trimming took 5 bases from V and 6 from J; bases not matched to a gene: 6. The germline CDR1 and CDR2 sequences are SGHTA and FQGTGA. Written as DNA, the CDR3 is TGTGCCAGCAGCCGCACCGGGACTAGCAATGAGCAGTTCTTC. Translating gives CASSRTGTSNEQFF.

The chain carries TRBV6-2 or TRBV6-3 and TRBJ2-5; D might be TRBD2 (5 bases). Trimming removed 6 bases from V and 11 bases from J, with 25 bases in between. There are 15 residues in the CDR3. Germline assignment: CDR1 MNHEY and CDR2 SVGEGT. CDR3 nucleotides: TGTGCCAGCAGGCCGGCGGGCTTCGCCTACAATGAGCAGTACTTC. This sequence encodes CASRPAGFAYNEQYF.

For the CDR3, the DNA is TGCAGTGCCTCCCCCGTATGGGACACAGATACGCAGTATTTT. It codes for CSASPVWDTDTQYF. V gene TRBV20-1 combines with J gene TRBJ2-3; D is uncertain. With 6 bases removed from V and 2 bases from J, the gap between germline ends came to 15 bases. CDR3 length: 14 amino acids. Germline CDR1 and CDR2: DFQATT and SNEGSKA (reference sequence).

The V call is TRBV7-6, the J call TRBJ2-5, with D tentatively TRBD1 (6 bases). Deletions cut 5 bases from V and 2 bases from J, with 15 bases between. Germline CDR1 is SGHVS and CDR2 is FNYEAQ. This CDR3 spans 15 amino acids. The CDR3 DNA follows: TGTGCCAGCAGCCTATGGACAGCATTACAAGAGACCCAGTACTTC. Its translation: CASSLWTALQETQYF.

The J gene is TRBJ1-1, the V gene TRBV13, with TRBD1 matching 7 bases. Trimming removed 5 bases from V and 5 bases from J; junction bases left unmatched: 14. CDR1 is PRHDT and CDR2 is FYEKMQ in the germline V gene (reference sequence). The CDR3 sequence is 16 residues long. CDR3 bases: TGTGCCAGCAGCAATACAGGGGAATACCTTATGACTGAAGCTTTCTTT. It encodes CASSNTGEYLMTEAFF.

The chain joins TRBV30 to TRBJ2-2, with D tentatively TRBD1 (6 bases). CDR3 size: 15 residues. V was pared by 5 bases and J by 3 bases, with 16 bases between. Germline V gene sequence: CDR1 GTSNPN, CDR2 SVGIG (reference sequence). The CDR3 nucleotides are TGTGCCTGGGTGAAACAGGGCCGGGACACCGGGGAGCTGTTTTTT. It codes for CAWVKQGRDTGELFF.

The chain employs TRBV6-1 and TRBJ2-1, with no clear D. CDR3 length equals 15 residues. Germline assignment: CDR1 MNHNS and CDR2 SASEGT. V gave up 7 bases and J gave up 2 bases, with 15 bases separating them. The CDR3 coding sequence is TGTGCCAGCATAACAGACACCCCAGCCTACAATGAGCAGTTCTTC. Its translation: CASITDTPAYNEQFF.

The chain carries TRBV10-3 and TRBJ2-5, with a tentative D call TRBD2 (5 bases). Looked up from germline, CDR1 is ENHRY and CDR2 is SYGVKD. This CDR3 is built from 16 residues. With 1 base removed from V and 5 bases from J, the gap between germline ends came to 17 bases. The CDR3 sequence is CAISEFDRTFRETQYF. In nucleotides, the CDR3 is TGTGCCATCAGTGAGTTCGATCGGACTTTTCGGGAGACCCAGTACTTC.

This clonotype has just a few counts. The chain joins TRBV3-1 to TRBJ2-7; 7 positions match TRBD2. Germline CDR1 and CDR2: LGHDT and YNNKEL (reference sequence). This CDR3 region has 16 residues. Trimming at V came to 2 bases and at J to 0 bases, leaving 7 bases not matched to a gene. CDR3 in amino acids: CASSQSWASGSYEQYF. The CDR3 DNA reads as TGTGCCAGCAGCCAATCTTGGGCTAGCGGCTCCTACGAGCAGTACTTC.

The rearrangement joins TRBV5-6 to TRBJ1-5; the D is unclear. There are 15 residues in the CDR3. Germline CDR1 and CDR2: SGHDT and YYEEEE. V was cut by 0 bases and J by 5 bases, with 12 bases left in between. DNA of the CDR3: TGTGCCAGCAGCTTGGTCAGTTCTTCGGATCAGCCCCAGCATTTT. It codes for CASSLVSSSDQPQHF.

This clonotype showed up many times. J is TRBJ1-2 and V is TRBV29-1; D is unresolved. The length of the CDR3 is 10 residues. The germline CDR1 and CDR2 sequences are SQVTM and ANQGSEA. V was pared by 4 bases and J by 7 bases, with 7 bases between. CDR3 protein: CSVGELGYTF. For the CDR3, the DNA is TGCAGCGTTGGGGAGCTTGGCTACACCTTC.

The chain links TRBV7-3 to TRBJ2-5; D is tentatively TRBD1 or TRBD2 (5 bases each). Judging by the DNA end, TRBJ2-1 fits better; the J call may be wrong. This CDR3 comprises 13 residues. The germline CDR1 and CDR2 sequences are SGHTA and FQGTGA. CDR3 DNA sequence: TGTGCCAGCAGCGGGGGAAGTCAAGAGACCCAGTTCTTC. Translation gives CASSGGSQETQFF.

This clonotype came up a few times. The chain carries TRBV28 and TRBJ2-6; TRBD1 matches at 9 bases. Germline loops: CDR1 MDHEN, CDR2 SYDVKM. The CDR3 sequence is 17 residues long. V shed 5 bases, J shed 3 bases, and the junction held 8 bases outside the gene matches. The CDR3 DNA is TGTGCCAGCAGTCGAGGACAGGGGATCATTGGGGCCAACGTCCTGACTTTC. Encoded protein: CASSRGQGIIGANVLTF.

The chain couples TRBV12-3 or TRBV12-4 to TRBJ2-3; maybe TRBD2 (6 bases). Deletions cut 7 bases from V and 6 bases from J, with 17 bases between. This CDR3 is 14 amino acids long. The CDR3 nucleotides read TGTGCCAGCACCAATCGGGGGAACGTGGATACGCAGTATTTT. It yields the protein CASTNRGNVDTQYF.

The chain links TRBV3-1 to TRBJ2-5; 10 positions match TRBD2. This CDR3 comprises 14 residues. Germline CDR1 LGHDT, CDR2 YNNKEL (reference sequence). V lost 4 bases to trimming and J lost 5 bases; unmatched junction nucleotides: 4. CDR3 nucleotides: TGTGCCAGCAGCCCTAGCGGGAGTTGGGAGACCCAGTACTTC. Protein product: CASSPSGSWETQYF.

As concerns this clonotype: Being one base from a much bigger clone, this may be a read error. The chain recombines TRBV5-1 with TRBJ1-2; no reliable D call. Deletions cut 4 bases from V and 8 bases from J, with 18 bases between. This CDR3 is 14 amino acids long. Germline V lookup: CDR1 SGHRS, CDR2 YFSETQ. The CDR3 loop is CASSVEWGGGGYTF. The DNA of the CDR3 is TGCGCCAGCAGCGTGGAGTGGGGAGGTGGCGGCTACACCTTC. Filled out from reference TRBV5-1 and TRBJ1-2, the complete variable domain reads KAGVTQTPRYLIKTRGQQVTLSCSPISGHRSVSWYQQTPGQGLQFLFEYFSETQRNKGNFPGRFSGRQFSNSRSEMNVSTLELGDSALYLCASSVEWGGGGYTFGSGTRLTVV.

This clonotype was seen once. The V gene is TRBV5-1, the J gene TRBJ1-4; D ambiguous. CDR1 is SGHRS, CDR2 YFSETQ, per germline. V dropped 5 bases and J dropped 7 bases, with 18 bases sitting between them. This CDR3 has 15 amino acids. CDR3 DNA sequence: TGCGCCAGCAGTCTTTTAACAGACCAACCTGAAAAACTGTTTTTT. It encodes CASSLLTDQPEKLFF. Full variable domain (rest looked up from reference TRBV5-1 and TRBJ1-4): KAGVTQTPRYLIKTRGQQVTLSCSPISGHRSVSWYQQTPGQGLQFLFEYFSETQRNKGNFPGRFSGRQFSNSRSEMNVSTLELGDSALYLCASSLLTDQPEKLFFGSGTQLSVL.

The table lists this clonotype with a few counts. This chain joins TRBV5-1 and TRBJ1-4, with unresolved D. CDR3 length equals 16 residues. Germline CDR1 is SGHRS and CDR2 is YFSETQ. The ends were cut back, 1 base at V and 7 bases at J, with 17 bases in the middle. The CDR3 bases are TGCGCCAGCAGCTTGTCCGGGAACGACATCGGTGAAAAACTGTTTTTT. Translated, it gives CASSLSGNDIGEKLFF. Together with reference TRBV5-1 and TRBJ1-4, the CDR3 gives the full variable domain: KAGVTQTPRYLIKTRGQQVTLSCSPISGHRSVSWYQQTPGQGLQFLFEYFSETQRNKGNFPGRFSGRQFSNSRSEMNVSTLELGDSALYLCASSLSGNDIGEKLFFGSGTQLSVL.

The CDR3 DNA reads TGCGCCAGCAGCCAACAGGGGGCTGAGGGAGAGACCCAGTACTTC. This codes for CASSQQGAEGETQYF. V is TRBV5-1 and J is TRBJ2-5; TRBD1 aligns across 9 bases. The V gene's germline CDR1 is SGHRS and CDR2 YFSETQ. The CDR3 covers 15 residues. Unmatched junction bases numbered 8, after V lost 4 bases and J lost 4 bases.

The chain uses TRBV6-2 or TRBV6-3 and TRBJ1-2; 8 bases map to TRBD1. The CDR3 runs 16 residues. CDR1 MNHEY and CDR2 SVGEGT come from the germline V gene. V shed 0 bases, J shed 3 bases, and the junction held 6 bases outside the gene matches. The CDR3 region is CASSYSGQVSHYGYTF. The CDR3 DNA sequence: TGTGCCAGCAGTTACTCGGGACAGGTCTCTCACTATGGCTACACCTTC.

The J gene is TRBJ2-5, the V gene TRBV20-1; 9 nucleotides match TRBD1. Per the germline V gene, CDR1 is DFQATT and CDR2 is SNEGSKA (reference sequence). J gave up 3 bases and V 6 bases, and 2 bases lay outside the gene matches. This CDR3 contains 12 residues. In nucleotides, the CDR3 is TGCAGTGCCGGGACAGGGAAAGAGACCCAGTACTTC. This codes for CSAGTGKETQYF.

The V call is TRBV20-1, the J call TRBJ2-3; 7 bases line up with TRBD2. The trim removed 0 bases at V and 7 bases at J, leaving 10 bases unmatched. The CDR3 totals 15 residues. Germline values: CDR1 DFQATT, CDR2 SNEGSKA (reference sequence). The CDR3: CSARDLAGVGYTQYF. CDR3 coding DNA: TGCAGTGCTAGAGATCTGGCGGGAGTAGGGTATACGCAGTATTTT.

The V call is TRBV18, the J call TRBJ1-2; possible D gene TRBD1, 6 bases. CDR3 length: 15 residues. Germline V gene sequence: CDR1 KGHSH, CDR2 LQKENI. Trimming stripped 2 bases from V and 3 bases from J, with 13 bases between. As DNA, the CDR3 is TGTGCCAGCTCACCAGCGCAGGGGCCCTACTATGGCTACACCTTC. Its protein product is CASSPAQGPYYGYTF.

V usage is TRBV5-4 and J usage is TRBJ2-5; 8 bases map to TRBD2. Germline V gene lookup returns CDR1 SGHNT and CDR2 YYREEE (reference sequence). V was clipped by 0 bases and J by 5 bases; unmatched bases: 9. This CDR3 region has 16 residues. In nucleotides, the CDR3 is TGTGCCAGCAGCTTGGACGCGGCGGGAGGCTGGGAGACCCAGTACTTC. This encodes CASSLDAAGGWETQYF. The whole variable domain, remainder taken from reference TRBV5-4 and TRBJ2-5, is ETGVTQSPTHLIKTRGQQVTLRCSSQSGHNTVSWYQQALGQGPQFIFQYYREEENGRGNFPPRFSGLQFPNYSSELNVNALELDDSALYLCASSLDAAGGWETQYFGPGTRLLVL.